The 32 T cell receptor beta chains presented below share a single source sample, sequenced in a study of cytomegalovirus exposure and HLA in healthy donors (dated by TCRdb to the late 2010s). Libraries were prepared through the immunoSEQ multiplex PCR assay. A mixture of 60 forward primers for TCR Vbeta segments and 13 reverse primers for TCR Jbeta segments was used in the multiplex PCR. TCRdb retrieved this table from immuneACCESS and kept in-frame rearrangements only. Not all clones are present; in checked studies, unresolved V genes account for under half, and no reason is known for the remainder. A total of about 130,000 clones appear in this sample, roughly four fifths of them only once. The ten top clones hold over 9% of the sample. The sequenced sample consisted of PBMCs. The receptor source for this set is a male donor in good health and CMV-seropositive.

The chain combines TRBV19 with TRBJ1-5; a weak D match, TRBD1 (5 bases). The CDR3 is 15 amino acids. V lost 1 base, J lost 6 bases, and 13 bases lay in between. Per the germline V gene, CDR1 is LNHDA and CDR2 is SQIVND (reference sequence). The CDR3 bases are TGTGCCAGTAGTATAGGCCAAGGGGCAATTCAGCCCCAGCATTTT. Translating gives CASSIGQGAIQPQHF. The whole variable domain, remainder taken from reference TRBV19 and TRBJ1-5, is DGGITQSPKYLFRKEGQNVTLSCEQNLNHDAMYWYRQDPGQGLRLIYYSQIVNDFQKGDIAEGYSVSREKKESFPLTVTSAQKNPTAFYLCASSIGQGAIQPQHFGDGTRLSIL.

The V gene is TRBV27, the J gene TRBJ2-1, with D maybe TRBD1 (5 bases). Between the trimmed V and J ends, which lost 5 bases and 8 bases, there was a span of 16 bases. This CDR3 region has 14 residues. Germline V lookup: CDR1 MNHEY, CDR2 SMNVEV (reference sequence). CDR3 protein: CASSLDWGTDEQFF. In DNA form, the CDR3 reads TGTGCCAGCAGTCTGGATTGGGGCACAGATGAGCAGTTCTTC.

This clone has a handful of counts. The chain employs TRBV28 and TRBJ2-5; 8 positions match TRBD1. CDR1 and CDR2 (germline): MDHEN, SYDVKM. Trimming cost V 8 bases and J 5 bases; bases outside gene matches: 7. The CDR3 spans 13 residues. Here the CDR3 DNA reads TGTGCCAGCTGCTCGGGACAGGCGGAGACCCAGTACTTC. Protein product: CASCSGQAETQYF. The full variable domain, in which reference TRBV28 and TRBJ2-5 provide the parts outside the CDR3, is DVKVTQSSRYLVKRTGEKVFLECVQDMDHENMFWYRQDPGLGLRLIYFSYDVKMKEKGDIPEGYSVSREKKERFSLILESASTNQTSMYLCASCSGQAETQYFGPGTRLLVL.

The chain has TRBV7-3 and TRBJ2-1, with D perhaps TRBD1 (6 bases). Germline assignment: CDR1 SGHTA and CDR2 FQGTGA. CDR3 length equals 17 residues. Trimming took off 1 base at V and 0 bases at J, with 13 bases between the two ends. The CDR3 DNA is TGTGCCAGCAGCTTAAACAGGGTGGTAGGCTCCTACAATGAGCAGTTCTTC. It translates to CASSLNRVVGSYNEQFF. Using reference TRBV7-3 and TRBJ2-1 for the parts outside the CDR3, the full variable domain is GAGVSQTPSNKVTEKGKYVELRCDPISGHTALYWYRQSLGQGPEFLIYFQGTGAADDSGLPNDRFFAVRPEGSVSTLKIQRTERGDSAVYLCASSLNRVVGSYNEQFFGPGTRLTVL.

The rearrangement joins TRBV7-3 to TRBJ2-3; 8 bases fit TRBD2. The V gene's germline CDR1 is SGHTA and CDR2 FQGTGA. The V gene end was trimmed by 4 bases and the J gene end by 4 bases; junction bases not matched to a gene: 7. CDR3 length: 15 amino acids. The CDR3 region has the DNA TGTGCCAGCAGCTCCTCCGGGACTAGAGCAGATACGCAGTATTTT. It specifies CASSSSGTRADTQYF. Using reference TRBV7-3 and TRBJ2-3 for the parts outside the CDR3, the full variable domain is GAGVSQTPSNKVTEKGKYVELRCDPISGHTALYWYRQSLGQGPEFLIYFQGTGAADDSGLPNDRFFAVRPEGSVSTLKIQRTERGDSAVYLCASSSSGTRADTQYFGPGTRLTVL.

The chain employs TRBV9 and TRBJ1-2, with D possibly matching TRBD1 (5 bases). CDR1 SGDLS and CDR2 YYNGEE come from the germline V gene. The CDR3 has 14 residues. V was trimmed by 4 bases and J by 4 bases, leaving 14 bases between them. The CDR3 spells CASSSEGLSYGYTF. CDR3 DNA sequence: TGTGCCAGCAGCTCGGAGGGGCTGTCCTATGGCTACACCTTC.

The chain recombines TRBV7-9 with TRBJ2-1; the D is unclear. The CDR3 loop spans 14 amino acids. The V end lost 8 bases, the J end lost 6 bases, and 17 bases lay between the germline ends. CDR1 SEHNR and CDR2 FQNEAQ come from the germline V gene (reference sequence). CDR3 amino acids: CASSLQLISNEQFF. CDR3 DNA: TGTGCCAGCTCGTTACAGCTTATATCCAATGAGCAGTTCTTC.

The chain employs TRBV25-1 and TRBJ2-1; D might be TRBD2 (6 bases). This CDR3 has 14 residues. The germline gives CDR1 MGHDK, CDR2 SYGVNS. With 2 bases removed from V and 2 bases from J, the gap between germline ends came to 7 bases. CDR3 residues: CASSETGAYNEQFF. As DNA, the CDR3 is TGTGCCAGCAGTGAAACGGGGGCCTACAATGAGCAGTTCTTC.

Details on this clone: The identical CDR3 is also encoded by other nucleotide sequences in the sample. The chain has TRBV13 and TRBJ2-1, with 11 positions matching TRBD2. Germline CDR1 reads PRHDT; CDR2 reads FYEKMQ (reference sequence). The CDR3 totals 15 residues. With V trimmed by 5 bases and J by 5 bases, 5 bases remained unmatched. The CDR3 region is CASSAGLAGNNEQFF. The CDR3 DNA reads as TGTGCCAGCAGCGCCGGACTAGCGGGCAACAATGAGCAGTTCTTC.

The V gene is TRBV11-1, the J gene TRBJ1-1; 8 positions match TRBD1. V lost 6 bases to trimming and J lost 11 bases; unmatched junction nucleotides: 8. The CDR3 runs 12 residues. Germline CDR1 reads SGHAT; CDR2 reads FQDESV (reference sequence). CDR3 in DNA: TGTGCCAGCAGACAAGGACAGGGAGGGGCTTTCTTT. As protein: CASRQGQGGAFF.

The chain joins TRBV6-5 to TRBJ1-4; 8 bases line up with TRBD1. The CDR3 is 14 amino acids. Trimming at V came to 5 bases and at J to 4 bases, leaving 3 bases not matched to a gene. CDR1 is MNHEY and CDR2 is SVGAGI in the germline V gene. CDR3 protein: CASSPDRGNEKLFF. DNA of the CDR3: TGTGCCAGCAGTCCCGACAGGGGTAATGAAAAACTGTTTTTT.

The CDR3 DNA is TGTGCCAGCAGCCCACATCTAGCGGGAGGGCCCCATACGCAGTATTTT. Residues: CASSPHLAGGPHTQYF. J is TRBJ2-3 and V is TRBV7-2; 12 positions agree with TRBD2. CDR1 is SGHTA and CDR2 is FQGNSA in the germline V gene. This CDR3 has 16 residues. J was trimmed by 7 bases and V by 5 bases; bases with no gene match: 10.

This clone was picked up one time. This chain connects TRBV28 to TRBJ1-2, with 11 bases that match TRBD1. CDR1 is MDHEN and CDR2 is SYDVKM in the germline V gene. Unmatched junction bases numbered 14, after V lost 11 bases and J lost 3 bases. The CDR3 covers 16 residues. The CDR3 nucleotides read TGTGCCGTACAACCGGGACAGGGGGGCCCGGACTATGGCTACACCTTC. It translates to CAVQPGQGGPDYGYTF.

This clone has a handful of counts. This chain joins TRBV5-6 and TRBJ2-2, with TRBD1 matching 7 bases. CDR3 size: 16 residues. V was clipped by 4 bases and J by 6 bases; unmatched bases: 12. Germline CDR1 is SGHDT and CDR2 is YYEEEE. Written as DNA, the CDR3 is TGTGCCAGCAGCCCCGAGGGCCAGGGGGTCTCCGGGGAGCTGTTTTTT. Protein sequence: CASSPEGQGVSGELFF.

The J gene is TRBJ2-1, the V gene TRBV11-1; the D is unclear. The CDR3 contains 13 residues. Germline V CDR1 and CDR2: SGHAT, FQDESV (reference sequence). The V gene lost 8 bases and the J gene lost 5 bases, with 13 bases spanning the gap. This chain's CDR3 is CASRQLVHNEQFF. The CDR3 DNA sequence: TGTGCCAGCCGACAACTGGTTCACAATGAGCAGTTCTTC.

The CDR3 spells CASSRTGVNTEAFF. The CDR3 DNA follows: TGTGCCAGTAGTAGAACAGGGGTGAACACTGAAGCTTTCTTT. This chain uses TRBV19 with TRBJ1-1; 7 bases fit TRBD1. Per germline, CDR1 LNHDA and CDR2 SQIVND (reference sequence). The CDR3 is 14 residues long. J gave up 0 bases and V 4 bases, and 2 bases lay outside the gene matches.

The chain has TRBV28 and TRBJ2-7, with TRBD2 matching over 9 bases. The CDR3 has 15 residues. V was clipped by 5 bases and J by 3 bases; unmatched bases: 8. The germline CDR1 and CDR2 sequences are MDHEN and SYDVKM. The CDR3 here is CASSIYLAGNYEQYF. The CDR3, as DNA: TGTGCCAGCAGTATTTACCTAGCGGGAAACTACGAGCAGTACTTC. Complete variable domain (other parts from reference TRBV28 and TRBJ2-7): DVKVTQSSRYLVKRTGEKVFLECVQDMDHENMFWYRQDPGLGLRLIYFSYDVKMKEKGDIPEGYSVSREKKERFSLILESASTNQTSMYLCASSIYLAGNYEQYFGPGTRLTVT.

The chain carries TRBV5-4 and TRBJ2-3, with a possible D match to TRBD1 (6 bases). There are 16 residues in the CDR3. Germline V gene lookup returns CDR1 SGHNT and CDR2 YYREEE (reference sequence). V dropped 2 bases and J dropped 2 bases, with 15 bases sitting between them. The DNA of the CDR3 is TGTGCCAGCAGCTTCCGGGCCCAGGGACACACAGATACGCAGTATTTT. Translated: CASSFRAQGHTDTQYF.

The V call is TRBV7-3, the J call TRBJ2-5; perhaps TRBD1 as D (7 bases). The J call could be wrong; TRBJ2-7 is a better fit for the DNA end. This CDR3 is 15 amino acids long. CDR1 and CDR2 from the germline V gene are SGHTA and FQGTGA. This CDR3 reads CASSLGPGGSYEQYF. The CDR3 DNA follows: TGTGCCAGCAGCTTAGGACCAGGGGGGTCTTACGAGCAGTACTTC.

V gene TRBV5-1 combines with J gene TRBJ2-7; tentative D call: TRBD1 (6 bases). V dropped 0 bases and J dropped 7 bases, with 14 bases sitting between them. The CDR3 sequence is 14 residues long. Per germline, CDR1 SGHRS and CDR2 YFSETQ. CDR3 protein: CASSLEAGDREQYF. CDR3 DNA sequence: TGCGCCAGCAGCTTGGAGGCAGGGGATCGGGAGCAGTACTTC. Supplemented by reference TRBV5-1 and TRBJ2-7, the full variable domain reads KAGVTQTPRYLIKTRGQQVTLSCSPISGHRSVSWYQQTPGQGLQFLFEYFSETQRNKGNFPGRFSGRQFSNSRSEMNVSTLELGDSALYLCASSLEAGDREQYFGPGTRLTVT.

This chain connects TRBV12-5 to TRBJ2-5, with D possibly being TRBD1 (6 bases). In germline, CDR1 is LGHNT, CDR2 FRNRAP. V gave up 3 bases and J gave up 7 bases, with 12 bases separating them. The CDR3 spans 13 residues. For the CDR3, the DNA is TGTGCTAGTGGTTTTGCAGGGGTAGGGACCCAGTACTTC. This gives the protein CASGFAGVGTQYF.

The chain combines TRBV5-1 with TRBJ1-1; TRBD1 agrees at 9 bases. Germline CDR1 reads SGHRS; CDR2 reads YFSETQ. V trimming: 0 bases; J trimming: 4 bases; junction bases outside the gene matches: 1. This CDR3 is 14 amino acids long. The CDR3 loop is CASSLAGQGTEAFF. CDR3 in DNA: TGCGCCAGCAGCTTGGCGGGACAGGGCACTGAAGCTTTCTTT.

The chain links TRBV5-8 to TRBJ1-5; possibly TRBD1 for D (6 bases). The V end lost 4 bases, the J end lost 1 base, and 12 bases lay between the germline ends. The CDR3 has 15 amino acids. CDR1 and CDR2 from the germline V gene are SGHTS and YDEGEE. This CDR3 reads CASSPMGASNQPQHF. In DNA form, the CDR3 reads TGTGCCAGCAGCCCCATGGGGGCGAGCAATCAGCCCCAGCATTTT.

In regard to this clone: One end of the junction fails to match germline, which may point to a read error. Other nucleotide sequences from this sample produce the same CDR3. This chain uses TRBV7-9 with TRBJ2-7; 7 nucleotides match TRBD1. This CDR3 contains 15 residues. The germline V gene has CDR1 SEHNR and CDR2 FQNEAQ (reference sequence). The CDR3 DNA follows: TGCGCCAGCAGCACCAAACAGGGGAGCTGGTACGAGCAGTACTTC. Translated: CASSTKQGSWYEQYF.

Here the CDR3 DNA reads TGTGCCAGCAGCTTAGTGACAGAATACAATGAGCAGTTCTTC. Encoded protein: CASSLVTEYNEQFF. This chain links TRBV7-9 with TRBJ2-1, with D possibly TRBD1 on 5 matching bases. There are 14 residues in the CDR3. V lost 1 base and J 4 bases, leaving 8 bases between the germline ends. Germline V gene data show CDR1 as SEHNR and CDR2 as FQNEAQ (reference sequence).

The chain is built from TRBV7-2 and TRBJ1-2; D is perhaps TRBD1 (6 bases). Between the trimmed V and J ends, which lost 0 bases and 5 bases, there was a span of 7 bases. Germline CDR1 SGHTA, CDR2 FQGNSA. There are 13 residues in the CDR3. DNA for the CDR3: TGTGCCAGCAGCTTAGCCGGACAGTATGGCTACACCTTC. This encodes CASSLAGQYGYTF.

A remark on this clone: A read error may produce the germline difference seen at one junction end. J is TRBJ2-7 and V is TRBV7-7, with 9 bases lining up with TRBD1. The length of the CDR3 is 13 residues. Per germline, CDR1 SSHAT and CDR2 FNYEAQ (reference sequence). Here the CDR3 reads CASSPGQGYEQYF. In DNA, the CDR3 is TGTGCTAGCAGCCCGGGACAGGGATACGAGCAGTACTTC. The full variable domain, its missing parts supplied by reference TRBV7-7 and TRBJ2-7, is GAGVSQSPRYKVTKRGQDVTLRCDPISSHATLYWYQQALGQGPEFLTYFNYEAQPDKSGLPSDRFSAERPEGSISTLTIQRTEQRDSAMYRCASSPGQGYEQYFGPGTRLTVT.

The table lists this clone with a count of one. In the same sample, other DNA sequences code for this CDR3. This chain uses TRBV4-3 with TRBJ2-7, with 12 nucleotides matching TRBD1. The germline V gene has CDR1 LGHNA and CDR2 YSLEER. Trimming at V came to 6 bases and at J to 5 bases, leaving 14 bases not matched to a gene. The CDR3 has 17 residues. The DNA for the CDR3 is TGCGCCAGCAGTCTATTCCCGGGACAGGGGGCTTCACACGAGCAGTACTTC. This gives the protein CASSLFPGQGASHEQYF.

The rearrangement uses TRBV7-9 and TRBJ2-7; 7 bases are a match to TRBD2. Trimming cost V 5 bases and J 0 bases; bases outside gene matches: 10. Germline V lookup: CDR1 SEHNR, CDR2 FQNEAQ (reference sequence). There are 16 residues in the CDR3. This CDR3 reads CASSTLGREISYEQYF. The CDR3 bases are TGTGCCAGCAGCACCTTGGGGCGGGAGATCTCCTACGAGCAGTACTTC.

The genes are TRBV7-9 and TRBJ1-5; perhaps TRBD1 as D (5 bases). The CDR3 length is 15 residues. V was trimmed by 3 bases and J by 2 bases, leaving 11 bases between them. The V gene's germline CDR1 is SEHNR and CDR2 FQNEAQ (reference sequence). CDR3 sequence (DNA): TGTGCCAGCAGCTTGCCCACGGGGGGCAATCAGCCCCAGCATTTT. Protein sequence: CASSLPTGGNQPQHF.

The rearrangement joins TRBV14 to TRBJ1-2; tentatively, D is TRBD1 (6 bases). The CDR3 totals 14 residues. Germline values: CDR1 SGHDN, CDR2 FVKESK. Trimming shortened V by 6 bases and J by 7 bases, and 18 bases separated the two germline ends. CDR3 bases: TGTGCCAGCAGTCCCCTTACAGGGAAGGGTGGCTACACCTTC. Translation gives CASSPLTGKGGYTF.

This chain connects TRBV6-5 to TRBJ1-5; D call uncertain. Deletions cut 2 bases from V and 4 bases from J, with 6 bases between. CDR1 and CDR2 (germline): MNHEY, SVGAGI. The length of the CDR3 is 13 residues. The CDR3 DNA follows: TGTGCCAGCAGTTACCGGGGTAATCAGCCCCAGCATTTT. It specifies CASSYRGNQPQHF.